The 15 T cell receptor beta chains reported below all come from one sample, sequenced in a study of blood T cell repertoires in COVID-19. Assay: immunoSEQ multiplex PCR; the TCRdb copy retains only in-frame clones and omits some. Found here are 250,000 to 350,000 clones, 85% to 90% of them singletons; the top ten hold 11%. The sequencing sample was made of peripheral blood. Receptors originate from a woman under 40 with COVID-19, enrolled during active disease.

The chain joins TRBV10-3 to TRBJ2-7; TRBD2 might be the D (6 bases). Trimming removed 0 bases at V and 6 bases at J, with 15 bases between. The germline gives CDR1 ENHRY, CDR2 SYGVKD. The CDR3 covers 15 residues. This chain's CDR3 is CAISESGSQRVEQYF. The CDR3 bases are TGTGCCATCAGTGAGTCTGGCAGCCAGCGGGTCGAGCAGTACTTC.

Comment on this clone: The sample carries other DNA sequences with the same CDR3. The chain combines TRBV19 with TRBJ2-7, with TRBD1 matching over 12 bases. Germline assignment: CDR1 LNHDA and CDR2 SQIVND (reference sequence). J lost 4 bases, V lost 5 bases, and 3 bases had no gene match. The CDR3 loop spans 14 amino acids. The CDR3 loop is CASSPGQGAYEQYF. Here the CDR3 DNA reads TGTGCCAGTAGTCCGGGACAGGGGGCGTACGAGCAGTACTTC.

On this clone itself: The identical CDR3 is also encoded by other nucleotide sequences in the sample. The rearrangement joins TRBV9 to TRBJ2-2; D is unclear. CDR1 and CDR2 (germline): SGDLS, YYNGEE. V was clipped by 0 bases and J by 0 bases, with 3 bases between them. This CDR3 spans 14 amino acids. CDR3 coding DNA: TGTGCCAGCAGCGTAGCCACGAACACCGGGGAGCTGTTTTTT. Its protein product is CASSVATNTGELFF.

Points on this clone: At the DNA level, this CDR3 is encoded by other sequences in the same sample as well. The chain is built from TRBV7-3 and TRBJ2-1; no firm D call. From germline, CDR1 is SGHTA and CDR2 FQGTGA. V was trimmed by 2 bases and J by 4 bases, leaving 6 bases between them. This CDR3 comprises 13 residues. CDR3 bases: TGTGCCAGCAGCTTAGGCTTGTACAATGAGCAGTTCTTC. This sequence encodes CASSLGLYNEQFF.

The chain has TRBV29-1 and TRBJ1-2; 10 nucleotides align to TRBD1. CDR1 is SQVTM and CDR2 is ANQGSEA in the germline V gene. J gave up 7 bases and V 5 bases, and 4 bases lay outside the gene matches. CDR3 size: 12 residues. The chain's CDR3 is CSVFGTGVGYTF. CDR3 bases: TGCAGCGTTTTTGGGACAGGGGTTGGCTACACCTTC.

V is TRBV28 and J is TRBJ1-2, with D hard to call. The V gene's germline CDR1 is MDHEN and CDR2 SYDVKM. This CDR3 is 15 amino acids long. Trimming took off 1 base at V and 2 bases at J, with 11 bases between the two ends. CDR3 DNA: TGTGCCAGCAGTTTATTTGGAGGACCCAACTATGGCTACACCTTC. Protein: CASSLFGGPNYGYTF.

V gene TRBV11-3 combines with J gene TRBJ2-4; D ambiguous. Germline V gene sequence: CDR1 SGHNT, CDR2 YENEEA. The CDR3 extends over 14 amino acids. V lost 5 bases and J lost 8, with 16 bases in between. For the CDR3, the DNA is TGTGCCAGCAGCCCTAGTTCCAGAGGAGACATTCAGTACTTC. It codes for CASSPSSRGDIQYF.

The chain uses TRBV28 and TRBJ1-1, with D possibly TRBD1 on 6 matching bases. V was cut by 3 bases and J by 5 bases, with 10 bases left in between. The CDR3 totals 13 residues. Germline-derived CDR1 and CDR2 are MDHEN and SYDVKM. The CDR3 bases are TGTGCCAGCAGTTTGCAGGGGCGGACTGAAGCTTTCTTT. Its protein is CASSLQGRTEAFF.

The rearrangement joins TRBV28 to TRBJ2-5; 10 bases line up with TRBD2. The V gene's germline CDR1 is MDHEN and CDR2 SYDVKM. CDR3 length: 14 amino acids. J gave up 5 bases and V 3 bases, and 3 bases lay outside the gene matches. CDR3 sequence (DNA): TGTGCCAGCAGTTTGCTAGCGGGAGTTGAGACCCAGTACTTC. Amino acid sequence: CASSLLAGVETQYF.

The chain combines TRBV7-9 with TRBJ2-1; 7 positions match TRBD1. The J segment lost 3 bases and the V segment lost 5 bases, leaving 4 bases of the junction unmatched. Germline CDR1 and CDR2: SEHNR and FQNEAQ (reference sequence). The length of the CDR3 is 14 residues. CDR3 protein: CASSLTGSYNEQFF. CDR3 in DNA: TGTGCCAGCAGCCTGACAGGGAGCTACAATGAGCAGTTCTTC.

The V call is TRBV9, the J call TRBJ2-1; perhaps TRBD2 as D (6 bases). Germline V gives CDR1 SGDLS, CDR2 YYNGEE. The CDR3 runs 16 residues. Trimming left V 2 bases short and J 1 base short, with 13 bases between. The chain's CDR3 is CASSVGLASSYNEQFF. The DNA of the CDR3 is TGTGCCAGCAGCGTCGGCCTAGCGTCATCCTACAATGAGCAGTTCTTC.

This chain joins TRBV19 and TRBJ2-1, with 13 nucleotides matching TRBD2. With V trimmed by 6 bases and J by 8 bases, 7 bases remained unmatched. Germline CDR1 LNHDA, CDR2 SQIVND (reference sequence). This CDR3 region has 15 residues. The CDR3 sequence: CASSDRTSGSDEQFF. CDR3 nucleotide sequence: TGTGCCAGTAGCGACCGGACTAGCGGGAGTGATGAGCAGTTCTTC.

This chain connects TRBV30 to TRBJ1-2; D is unclear. Germline CDR1 and CDR2: GTSNPN and SVGIG (reference sequence). CDR3 length: 14 residues. V dropped 3 bases and J dropped 0 bases, with 11 bases sitting between them. CDR3 nucleotide sequence: TGTGCCTGGAGCCACAGCCGAGCTAACTATGGCTACACCTTC. Its protein product is CAWSHSRANYGYTF.

This clone was seen a single time. Its ends do not fully match the called genes, so a read error is possible. The chain combines TRBV7-7 with TRBJ2-5; 9 bases match TRBD2. Germline CDR1 SSHAT, CDR2 FNYEAQ (reference sequence). The CDR3 has 15 residues. The CDR3 sequence: CASSVNVAGAETQYF. The DNA of the CDR3 is TGTGCTAGCAGCGTAAATGTAGCGGGAGCGGAGACCCAGTACTTC.

This chain connects TRBV4-1 to TRBJ1-4; D unresolved. Germline lookup yields CDR1 MGHRA and CDR2 YSYEKL. The V end lost 3 bases, the J end lost 8 bases, and 16 bases lay between the germline ends. The length of the CDR3 is 15 residues. The CDR3 sequence is CASSQTNLLAEKLFF. CDR3 DNA: TGCGCCAGCAGCCAGACGAATCTCTTAGCCGAAAAACTGTTTTTT.